This paragraph reports one T cell receptor (beta chain). An end of the junction differs from the germline gene, which may be a read error. This entry belongs to a study of blood T cell repertoires in COVID-19. At the level of the study: PBMCs, B-cell-depleted T cells, or T cells provided the cDNA or gDNA that made up the material.

Germline-derived CDR1 and CDR2 are SGHNT and YYREEE (reference sequence). The CDR3 extends over 11 amino acids. Participants were aged 18 to 89 years, lived in some 23 US areas, and enrolled virtually. Sequenced by immunoSEQ multiplex PCR; TCRdb stores in-frame clones only, minus some. In the table there are approximately 200,000 clones, 87% of which are singletons. The chain links TRBV5-4 to TRBJ2-7; D may be TRBD2 (5 bases). Material for sequencing was PBMCs or T cells enriched from blood (not recorded which). This sequence was found in a man between 18 and 35 years old with acute COVID-19. The CDR3 DNA reads TGTGCCAGCAGCTTGAAGGAGGAGATTTGGTTC. Its protein is CASSLKEEIWF.